A single sample is the source of the 5 T cell receptor beta chains below, sequenced in a study of T cells after yellow fever vaccination. MiXCR, applied by TCRdb to the 5' RACE reads, yields one record per CDR3 protein. The sample holds about 350,000 distinct CDR3 sequences, 8% to 9.5% seen once. The source material was PBMCs, sampled roughly 47 days after the first yellow fever vaccination. These receptors were taken from a man younger than 35 who received the YFV17D yellow fever vaccine.

Concerning this clonotype itself: This may stem from a read error, because a much larger clone lies one nucleotide away. The rearrangement links TRBV7-2 to TRBJ2-7; tentative D call: TRBD1 (6 bases). CDR1 SGHTA and CDR2 FQGNSA come from the germline V gene. The CDR3 contains 14 residues. This chain's CDR3 is CASSLAAGAYELYV. CDR3 nucleotides: TGTGCCAGCAGCTTAGCGGCAGGGGCCTACGAGCTGTACGTC.

This clonotype was observed a few times. The chain uses TRBV27 and TRBJ2-7; perhaps TRBD1 as D (6 bases). CDR3 length equals 13 residues. The germline V gene has CDR1 MNHEY and CDR2 SMNVEV (reference sequence). Trimming pared 2 bases from V and 5 bases from J, leaving 10 bases between. The CDR3, as DNA: TGTGCCAGCAGTTTAACAGGGAAAGACGAGCAGTACGTC. Its translation is CASSLTGKDEQYV.

This clonotype has a handful of counts. The V and J genes are TRBV12-3 or TRBV12-4 and TRBJ2-2; D is possibly TRBD2 (6 bases). The CDR3 consists of 15 residues. The V end was cut by 3 bases, the J end by 7 bases, with 15 bases between. CDR3 sequence (DNA): TGTGCCAGCAGTTTTGTCGGGGGAGTCGGCGGGGAGCTGTTTTTT. This encodes CASSFVGGVGGELFF.

This clonotype has ten or more counts. The gene calls are TRBV12-3 or TRBV12-4 and TRBJ2-2, with TRBD1 identical over 8 bases. The CDR3 loop spans 13 amino acids. After removal of 7 bases from V and 10 bases from J, the junction contained 8 bases not matched to a gene. This CDR3 reads CASTSNRGTELFF. In DNA form, the CDR3 reads TGTGCCAGCACCTCGAACAGGGGGACGGAGCTGTTTTTT.

The genes are TRBV7-9 and TRBJ2-6; D may be TRBD2 (5 bases). The germline gives CDR1 SEHNR, CDR2 FQNEAQ (reference sequence). V was trimmed by 3 bases and J by 4 bases, leaving 10 bases between them. The CDR3 spans 15 residues. In nucleotides, the CDR3 is TGTGCCAGCAGCTTTTTTGGAGGCGGGGCCAACGTCCTGACTTTC. This translates into CASSFFGGGANVLTF.